The present T cell receptor (beta chain) was sequenced within a study of CD8 T cells in Susac syndrome. With random hexamers, about 0.45 to 1 ug RNA was reverse transcribed. TCRdb redid the calling of the immunoSEQ multiplex PCR reads with MiXCR, one entry per CDR3 protein. The table includes more than 100,000 distinct CDR3 sequences, around 85% detected once. CDR1 is MNHEY and CDR2 is SMNVEV in the germline V gene (reference sequence). There are 15 residues in the CDR3. The V end was cut by 0 bases, the J end by 5 bases, with 11 bases between. The sample was CD8+ T cells from PBMCs. This receptor was taken from a human donor with multiple sclerosis. J is TRBJ1-5 and V is TRBV27; D is possibly TRBD1 (6 bases). CDR3 residues: CASSLSGGGDQPQHF. CDR3 sequence (DNA): TGTGCCAGCAGTTTATCCGGGGGGGGCGATCAGCCCCAGCATTTT.